Listed below are T cell receptor beta chains from one sample, sequenced in a study of blood T cell repertoires in COVID-19. The method was immunoSEQ multiplex PCR; TCRdb's version includes in-frame clones alone and lacks a portion of them. The sample holds around 250,000 clones, around 81% seen once. Source material: PBMCs or T cells enriched from blood (not recorded which). These receptors were collected from a man aged 50 or older who had recovered from COVID-19. Both conserved end residues are part of each CDR3. Each record gives: J gene, V gene, clone size, CDR3 protein. Only part of the rows carry a size: once, few, many, or a class if the clone is expanded.

j_call: TRBJ2-1; v_call: TRBV9; clone_size: NA; cdr3_aa: CASSFGTDYNEQFF
j_call: TRBJ1-5; v_call: TRBV30; clone_size: NA; cdr3_aa: CAWSVQGAQPQHF
j_call: TRBJ2-3; v_call: TRBV7-6; clone_size: NA; cdr3_aa: CASSLEGFTDTQYF
j_call: TRBJ2-1; v_call: TRBV2; clone_size: NA; cdr3_aa: CASRPDWNNEQFF
j_call: TRBJ2-7; v_call: TRBV11-1; clone_size: NA; cdr3_aa: CASSLTGQGLGEQYF
j_call: TRBJ1-1; v_call: TRBV6-1; clone_size: few; cdr3_aa: CASSETQGTEAFF
j_call: TRBJ1-5; v_call: TRBV19; clone_size: NA; cdr3_aa: CATRPPRAGGYGPQHF
j_call: TRBJ2-3; v_call: TRBV9; clone_size: NA; cdr3_aa: CASSVEGLAGVYPDTQYF
j_call: TRBJ2-7; v_call: TRBV5-1; clone_size: NA; cdr3_aa: CASSSDWGFSYEQYF
j_call: TRBJ2-3; v_call: TRBV15; clone_size: once; cdr3_aa: CATSRDPGTALVTQYF
j_call: TRBJ2-4; v_call: TRBV5-1; clone_size: NA; cdr3_aa: CASSIGDWKNIQYF
j_call: TRBJ1-4; v_call: TRBV7-2; clone_size: NA; cdr3_aa: CASSARTTTNEKLFF
j_call: TRBJ2-7; v_call: TRBV18; clone_size: NA; cdr3_aa: CASSTRQGAGEQYF
j_call: TRBJ1-2; v_call: TRBV5-5; clone_size: NA; cdr3_aa: CASSLTGGHGYTF
j_call: TRBJ1-5; v_call: TRBV2; clone_size: NA; cdr3_aa: CASSEQGARRQPQHF
j_call: TRBJ1-1; v_call: TRBV7-2; clone_size: NA; cdr3_aa: CASSTQGGTEAFF
j_call: TRBJ2-1; v_call: TRBV9; clone_size: NA; cdr3_aa: CASSISPGQGSNEQFF
j_call: TRBJ2-3; v_call: TRBV4-3; clone_size: NA; cdr3_aa: CASSQGSGAATDTQYF
j_call: TRBJ2-7; v_call: TRBV10-2; clone_size: NA; cdr3_aa: CASSESGRVAEGSYEQYF
j_call: TRBJ2-7; v_call: TRBV4-1; clone_size: NA; cdr3_aa: CASSQDRGGQGFFEQYF
j_call: TRBJ2-2; v_call: TRBV21-1; clone_size: once; cdr3_aa: CASRTSGSEAGELFF
j_call: TRBJ1-6; v_call: TRBV7-9; clone_size: NA; cdr3_aa: CASSFGQGPSAYNSPLHF
j_call: TRBJ2-1; v_call: TRBV9; clone_size: NA; cdr3_aa: CASSVGTVTYNEQFF
j_call: TRBJ2-7; v_call: TRBV9; clone_size: NA; cdr3_aa: CASSAGTRSYEQYF
j_call: TRBJ1-4; v_call: TRBV2; clone_size: once; cdr3_aa: CASNPGQGTEKLFF